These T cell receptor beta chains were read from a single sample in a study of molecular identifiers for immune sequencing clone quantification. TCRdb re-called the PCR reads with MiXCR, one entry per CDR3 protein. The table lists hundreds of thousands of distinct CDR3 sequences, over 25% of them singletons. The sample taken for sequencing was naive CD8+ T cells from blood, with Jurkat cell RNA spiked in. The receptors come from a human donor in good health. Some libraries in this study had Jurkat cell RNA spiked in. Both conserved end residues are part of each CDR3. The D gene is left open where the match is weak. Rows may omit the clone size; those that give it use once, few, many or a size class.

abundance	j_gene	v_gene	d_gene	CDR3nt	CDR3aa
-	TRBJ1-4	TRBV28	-	TGTGCCAGCAGTTTCGGGCAGGACAATGAAAAACTGTTTTTT	CASSFGQDNEKLFF
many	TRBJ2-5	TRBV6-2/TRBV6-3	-	TGTGCCAGCAGTTACTCGGACGGTCTAGAGACCCAGTACTTC	CASSYSDGLETQYF
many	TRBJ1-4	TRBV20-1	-	TGCAGTGCAACGAACACCAAACAGGTCGCAACTAATGAAAAACTGTTTTTT	CSATNTKQVATNEKLFF
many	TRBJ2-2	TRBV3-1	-	TGTGCCAGCAGCCCAATTCTCGACACCAACACCGGGGAGCTGTTTTTT	CASSPILDTNTGELFF
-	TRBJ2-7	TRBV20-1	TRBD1	TGCAGTGCCACAGACAGGGACCACGAGCAGTACTTC	CSATDRDHEQYF
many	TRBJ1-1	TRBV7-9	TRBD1	TGTGCCAGCAGTCCTGACCGGGACAGCGGGGGTTGGACTGAAGCTTTCTTT	CASSPDRDSGGWTEAFF
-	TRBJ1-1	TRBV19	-	TGTGCCAGTGCAGATGGGACTGAAGCTTTCTTT	CASADGTEAFF
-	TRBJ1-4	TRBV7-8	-	TGTGCCAGCAGCTCGGGGTGGGGGGATGTAACTAATGAAAAACTGTTTTTT	CASSSGWGDVTNEKLFF
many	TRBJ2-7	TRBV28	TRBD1	TGTGCCAGCAGGACGGGACAGACCTACGAGCAGTACTTC	CASRTGQTYEQYF
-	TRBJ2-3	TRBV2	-	TGTGCCAGCACCCTAAGCTTTATCAGCACAGATACGCAGTATTTT	CASTLSFISTDTQYF
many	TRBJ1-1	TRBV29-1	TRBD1	TGCAGCGTCCCGGGACAGGGTAACTGGTGTTTCTTT	CSVPGQGNWCFF
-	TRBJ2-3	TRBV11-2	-	TGTGCCAGCAGCTTAGTTCCTTTCACAGATACGCAGTTTTTT	CASSLVPFTDTQFF
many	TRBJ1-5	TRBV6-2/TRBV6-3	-	TGTGCCAGCAGTTACCTTGGCAATCAGCCCCAGCATTTT	CASSYLGNQPQHF
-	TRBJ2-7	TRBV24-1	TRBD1	TGTGCCACCCAAGACAGGGGGCTACGCGAGCAGTACTTC	CATQDRGLREQYF
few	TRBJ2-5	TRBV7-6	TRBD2	TGTGCCAGCAGCTTGGGCGGGGGGGCCTCCGAGACCCAGTACTTC	CASSLGGGASETQYF
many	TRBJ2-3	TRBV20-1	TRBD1	TGCAGTGCTAGAGCCACCCCAGGGGGTGGCACAGATACGCAGTATTTT	CSARATPGGGTDTQYF
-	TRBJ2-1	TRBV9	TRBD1	TGTGCCAGCAGCCTAGGGACAGGGTCCGTGGGTGAGCAGTTCTTC	CASSLGTGSVGEQFF
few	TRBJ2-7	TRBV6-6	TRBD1	TGTGCCAGCAGTTTAGACAGGGGGCTATATTCCTACGAGCAGTACTTC	CASSLDRGLYSYEQYF
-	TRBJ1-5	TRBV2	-	TGTGCCAGCAGTGAGGGTGACGGGGGATATAGCAATCAGCCCCAGCATTTT	CASSEGDGGYSNQPQHF
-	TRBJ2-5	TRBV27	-	TGTGCCAGCAGTTTATTCGAGGGTGAGGAGCCCCAGTACTTC	CASSLFEGEEPQYF
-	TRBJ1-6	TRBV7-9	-	TGTGCCAGCAGCTCAGGGGCAGCCTCCGGGTATTCACCCCTCCACTTT	CASSSGAASGYSPLHF
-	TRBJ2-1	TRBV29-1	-	TGCAGCGTTGACAGTGGGTTTCGGGAGGGGGCATACAATGAGCAGTTCTTC	CSVDSGFREGAYNEQFF
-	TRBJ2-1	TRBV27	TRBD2	TGTGCCAGCAGTTTATTGGGGGGGAACAATGAGCAGTTCTTC	CASSLLGGNNEQFF
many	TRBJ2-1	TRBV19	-	TGTGCCAGTAGTATTCCCTACAATGAGCAGTTCTTC	CASSIPYNEQFF
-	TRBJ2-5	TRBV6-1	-	TGTGCCAGCAGTGAAGTTTGGTGGGAGACCCAGTACTTC	CASSEVWWETQYF
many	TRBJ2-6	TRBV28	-	TGTGCCAGCAGAAAACTTGATGGGGCCAACGTCCTGACTTTC	CASRKLDGANVLTF
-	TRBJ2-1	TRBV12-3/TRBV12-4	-	TGTGCCAGCAGGTATGGGTCCTGCAATGAGCAGTTCTTC	CASRYGSCNEQFF
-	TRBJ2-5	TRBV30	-	TGTGCCTGGAACGCGGGGGAGACCCAGTACTTC	CAWNAGETQYF
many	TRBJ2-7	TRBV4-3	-	TGCGCCAGCAGCCAAGATCGGCCAGGGAATTCTGAGCAGTACTTC	CASSQDRPGNSEQYF
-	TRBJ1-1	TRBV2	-	TGTGCCAGCAGCGTCTCCCGGGGGGGGACTGAAGCTTTCTTT	CASSVSRGGTEAFF
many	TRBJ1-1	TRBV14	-	TGTGCCAGCAGCCAAGACACGATGAACACTGAAGCTTTCTTT	CASSQDTMNTEAFF
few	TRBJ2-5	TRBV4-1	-	TGCGCCAGCAGCCAAGACAGGCGACAAAAAGTGACCCAGTACTTC	CASSQDRRQKVTQYF
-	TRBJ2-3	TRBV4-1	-	TGCGCCAGCAGCCACATTGGGAGCACAGATACGCAGTATTTT	CASSHIGSTDTQYF
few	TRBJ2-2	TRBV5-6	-	TGTGCCAGCAGCTACGGTTATCCCGGGGAGCTGTTTTTT	CASSYGYPGELFF
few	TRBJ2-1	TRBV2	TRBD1	TGTGCCAGCAGTGACCCCGACAGGGGGCACTACAATGAGCAGTTCTTC	CASSDPDRGHYNEQFF
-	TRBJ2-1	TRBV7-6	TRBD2	TGTGCCAGCAGCGGTAGACTAGCGGGAGACCCTAAACAGTTCTTC	CASSGRLAGDPKQFF
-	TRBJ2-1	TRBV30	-	TGTGCCTGCGGGATAGGTTCCTACAATGAGCAGTTTTTC	CACGIGSYNEQFF
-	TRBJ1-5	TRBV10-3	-	TGTGCCATCAGTGAAGACACATATAGCAATCAGCCCCAGCATTTT	CAISEDTYSNQPQHF
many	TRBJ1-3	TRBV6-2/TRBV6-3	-	TGTGCCAGCGAACCCACCGGGCTCCGTTCTGGAAACACCATATATTTT	CASEPTGLRSGNTIYF
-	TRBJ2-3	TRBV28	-	TGTGCCAGCAGCGTTCGCGCAAGCAAATGGACAGATACGCAGTATTTT	CASSVRASKWTDTQYF
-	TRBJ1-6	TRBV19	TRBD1	TGTGCCAGTAGTATCGGACAGGGGTCAGACTCACCCCTCCACTTT	CASSIGQGSDSPLHF
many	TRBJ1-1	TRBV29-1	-	TGCAGCGTTGGATATGACACTGAAGCTTTCTTT	CSVGYDTEAFF
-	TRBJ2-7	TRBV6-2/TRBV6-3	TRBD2	TGTGCCAGCAGTTACCGGCGGGAGTTTTACGAGCAGTACTTC	CASSYRREFYEQYF
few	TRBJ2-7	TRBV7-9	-	TGTGCCAGCAGACCCCTAAAATACGGGCAGTACTTC	CASRPLKYGQYF
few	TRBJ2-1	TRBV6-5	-	TGTGCCAGCAGTTCCCTGGAGAGCTCCTACAATGAGCAGTTCTTC	CASSSLESSYNEQFF
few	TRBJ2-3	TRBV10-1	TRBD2	TGCGCCAGCAGTAAGGGACTAGCGGACCGCACAGATACGCAGTATTTT	CASSKGLADRTDTQYF
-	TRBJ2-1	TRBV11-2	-	TGTGCCAGCAGCTTAGCCTCGGGACTTAACTACAATGAGCAGTTCTTC	CASSLASGLNYNEQFF
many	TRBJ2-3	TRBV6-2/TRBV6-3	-	TGTGCCAGCAGTTACTCGACCCCCACAGATACGCAGTATTTT	CASSYSTPTDTQYF
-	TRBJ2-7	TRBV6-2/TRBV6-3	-	TGTGCCAGCACCACGACGAGTCCCTACGAGCAGTACTTC	CASTTTSPYEQYF
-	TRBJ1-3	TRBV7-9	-	TGTGCCTGCAGCTTAGGACATTGGGACACCATATATTTT	CACSLGHWDTIYF
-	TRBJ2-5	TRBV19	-	TGTGCCAGTAGTATGGGTGGAGGCCTGTACCAAGAGACCCAGTACTTC	CASSMGGGLYQETQYF
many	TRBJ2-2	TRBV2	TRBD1	TGTGCCAGCAGTGAAGATCAGGACAGGGGGCTTGGGGAGCTGTTTTTT	CASSEDQDRGLGELFF
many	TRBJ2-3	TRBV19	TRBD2	TGTGCCAGTAGTATGACTAGCGGGAGTGCGGATACGCAGTATTTT	CASSMTSGSADTQYF
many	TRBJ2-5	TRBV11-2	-	TGTGCCAGCAGCTCATACCCGGACAGCTTCCAAGAGACCCAGTACTTC	CASSSYPDSFQETQYF
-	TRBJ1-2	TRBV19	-	TGTGCCAGTAGTCCTGATAGAGGACCTAACTATGGCTACACCTTC	CASSPDRGPNYGYTF